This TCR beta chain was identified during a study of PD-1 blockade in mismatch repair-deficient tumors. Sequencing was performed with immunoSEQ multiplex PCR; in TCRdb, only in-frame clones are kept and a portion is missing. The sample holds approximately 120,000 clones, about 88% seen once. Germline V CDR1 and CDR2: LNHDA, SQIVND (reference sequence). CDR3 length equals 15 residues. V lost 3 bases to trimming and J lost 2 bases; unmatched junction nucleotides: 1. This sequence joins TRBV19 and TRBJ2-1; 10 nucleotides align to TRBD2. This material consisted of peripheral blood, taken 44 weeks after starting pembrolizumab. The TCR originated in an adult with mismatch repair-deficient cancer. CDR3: CASSISGRAYNEQFF. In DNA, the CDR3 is TGTGCCAGTAGTATCAGCGGGAGGGCCTACAATGAGCAGTTCTTC.